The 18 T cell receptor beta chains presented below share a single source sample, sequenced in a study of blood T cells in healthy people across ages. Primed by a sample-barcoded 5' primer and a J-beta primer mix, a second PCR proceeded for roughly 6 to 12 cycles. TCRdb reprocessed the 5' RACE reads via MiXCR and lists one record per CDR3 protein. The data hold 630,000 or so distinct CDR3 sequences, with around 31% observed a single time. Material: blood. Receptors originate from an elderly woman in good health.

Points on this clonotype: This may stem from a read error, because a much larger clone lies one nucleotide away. The CDR3 DNA reads TGCAGTGCTAGAGCCTCCATAGTAGTGGGGGCTTACGAGCAGTACTTC. Amino acid sequence: CSARASIVVGAYEQYF. V gene TRBV20-1 combines with J gene TRBJ2-5; D possibly corresponds to TRBD1 (6 bases). Near its end, the DNA agrees better with TRBJ2-7, so the J call may be wrong. This CDR3 region has 16 residues. Germline V lookup: CDR1 DFQATT, CDR2 SNEGSKA (reference sequence).

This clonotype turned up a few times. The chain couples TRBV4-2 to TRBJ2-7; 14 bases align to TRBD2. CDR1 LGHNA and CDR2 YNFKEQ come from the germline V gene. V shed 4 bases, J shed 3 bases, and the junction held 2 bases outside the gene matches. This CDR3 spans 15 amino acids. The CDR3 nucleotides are TGTGCCAGCAGCCGTGGGACTAGCGGGAGCTACGAGCAGTACTTC. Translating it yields CASSRGTSGSYEQYF.

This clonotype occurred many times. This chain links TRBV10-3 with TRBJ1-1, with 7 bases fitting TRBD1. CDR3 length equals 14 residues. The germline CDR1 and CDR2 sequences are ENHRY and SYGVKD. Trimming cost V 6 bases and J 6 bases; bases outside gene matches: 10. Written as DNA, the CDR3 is TGTGCCATCAGCGGAGAGGGGGCTAGCGCTGAAGCTTTCTTT. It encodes CAISGEGASAEAFF.

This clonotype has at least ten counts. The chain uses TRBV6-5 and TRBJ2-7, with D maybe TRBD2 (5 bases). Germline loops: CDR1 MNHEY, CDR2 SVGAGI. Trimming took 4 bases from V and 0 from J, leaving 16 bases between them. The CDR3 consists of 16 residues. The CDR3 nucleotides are TGTGCCAGCAGTTCAGTCCGGGGATCTAGCTCCTACGAGCAGTACTTC. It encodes CASSSVRGSSSYEQYF.

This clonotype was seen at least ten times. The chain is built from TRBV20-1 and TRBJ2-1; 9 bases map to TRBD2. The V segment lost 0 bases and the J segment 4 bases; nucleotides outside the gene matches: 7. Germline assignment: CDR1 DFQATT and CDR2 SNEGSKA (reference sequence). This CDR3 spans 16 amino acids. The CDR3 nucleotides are TGCAGTGCTAGAGATTGGGGGCGGGGGGGGTACAATGAGCAGTTCTTC. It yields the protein CSARDWGRGGYNEQFF.

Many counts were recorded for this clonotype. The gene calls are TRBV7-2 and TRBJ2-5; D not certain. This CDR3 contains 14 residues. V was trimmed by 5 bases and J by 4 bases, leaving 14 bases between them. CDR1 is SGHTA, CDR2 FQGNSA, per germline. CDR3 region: CASSPLVLGETQYF. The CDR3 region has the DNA TGTGCCAGCAGCCCGCTAGTCCTGGGAGAGACCCAGTACTTC.

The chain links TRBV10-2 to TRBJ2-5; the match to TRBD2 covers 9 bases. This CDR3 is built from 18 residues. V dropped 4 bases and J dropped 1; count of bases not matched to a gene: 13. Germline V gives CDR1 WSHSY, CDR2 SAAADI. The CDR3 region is CASSVRSGVAGVQETQYF. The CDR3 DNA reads TGCGCCAGCAGTGTTCGGAGTGGAGTAGCGGGGGTCCAAGAGACCCAGTACTTC.

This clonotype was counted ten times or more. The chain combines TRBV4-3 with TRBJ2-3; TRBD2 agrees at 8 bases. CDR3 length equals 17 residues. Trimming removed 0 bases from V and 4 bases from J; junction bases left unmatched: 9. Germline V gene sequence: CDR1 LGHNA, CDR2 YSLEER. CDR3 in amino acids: CASSQDWAGGASDTQYF. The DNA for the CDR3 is TGCGCCAGCAGCCAAGACTGGGCCGGGGGGGCCTCAGATACGCAGTATTTT.

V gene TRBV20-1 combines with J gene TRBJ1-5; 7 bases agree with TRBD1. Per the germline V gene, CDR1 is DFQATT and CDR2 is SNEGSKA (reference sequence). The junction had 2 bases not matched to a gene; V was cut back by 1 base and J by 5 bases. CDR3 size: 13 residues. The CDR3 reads CSARGTGDQPQHF. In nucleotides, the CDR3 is TGCAGTGCTAGAGGGACAGGAGATCAGCCCCAGCATTTT.

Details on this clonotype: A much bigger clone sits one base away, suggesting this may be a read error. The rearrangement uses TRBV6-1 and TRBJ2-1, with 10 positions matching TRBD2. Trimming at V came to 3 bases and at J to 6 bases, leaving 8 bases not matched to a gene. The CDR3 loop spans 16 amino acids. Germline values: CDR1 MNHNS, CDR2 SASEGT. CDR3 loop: CASSERSGGYPNEQFF. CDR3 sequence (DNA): TGTGCCAGCAGTGAGCGTAGCGGGGGGTACCCCAATGAGCAGTTCTTC.

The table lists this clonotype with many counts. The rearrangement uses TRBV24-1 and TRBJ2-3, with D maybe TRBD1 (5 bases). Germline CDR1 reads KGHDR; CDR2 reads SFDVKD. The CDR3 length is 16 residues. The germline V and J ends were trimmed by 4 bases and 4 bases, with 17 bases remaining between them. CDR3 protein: CATSDRQPPLADTQYF. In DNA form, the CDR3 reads TGTGCCACCAGTGACCGACAGCCTCCCCTCGCAGATACGCAGTATTTT.

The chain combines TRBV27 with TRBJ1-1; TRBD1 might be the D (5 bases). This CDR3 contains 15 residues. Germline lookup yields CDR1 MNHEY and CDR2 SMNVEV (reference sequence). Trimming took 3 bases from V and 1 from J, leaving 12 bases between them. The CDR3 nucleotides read TGTGCCAGCAGTTTCGCAGGGTCGGGGAACACTGAAGCTTTCTTT. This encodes CASSFAGSGNTEAFF.

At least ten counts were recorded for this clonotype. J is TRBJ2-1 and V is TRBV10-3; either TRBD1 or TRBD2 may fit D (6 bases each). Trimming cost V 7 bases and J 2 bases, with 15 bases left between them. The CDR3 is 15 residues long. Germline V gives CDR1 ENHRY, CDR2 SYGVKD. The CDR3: CAINERGVTYNEQFF. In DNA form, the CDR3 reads TGTGCCATCAATGAAAGGGGGGTCACCTACAATGAGCAGTTCTTC.

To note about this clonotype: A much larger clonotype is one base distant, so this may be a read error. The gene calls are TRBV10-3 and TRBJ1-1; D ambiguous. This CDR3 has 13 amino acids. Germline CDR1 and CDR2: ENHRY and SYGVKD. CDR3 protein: CAISEPGFNEVFF. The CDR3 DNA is TGTGCCATCAGTGAGCCGGGTTTTAATGAAGTTTTCTTT.

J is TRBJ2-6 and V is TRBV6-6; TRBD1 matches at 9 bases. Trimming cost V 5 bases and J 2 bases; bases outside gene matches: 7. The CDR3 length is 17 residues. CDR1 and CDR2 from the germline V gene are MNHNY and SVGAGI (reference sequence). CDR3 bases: TGTGCCAGCAGTCTCGACAGGGGGGCTACTGGGGCCAACGTCCTGACTTTC. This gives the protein CASSLDRGATGANVLTF.

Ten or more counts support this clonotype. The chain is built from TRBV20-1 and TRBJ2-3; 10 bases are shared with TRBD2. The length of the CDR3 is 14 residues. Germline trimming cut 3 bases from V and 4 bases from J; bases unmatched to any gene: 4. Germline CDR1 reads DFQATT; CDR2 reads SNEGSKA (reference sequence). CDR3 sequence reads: CSASSGGASDTQYF. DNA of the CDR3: TGCAGTGCTAGCAGCGGGGGGGCCTCAGATACGCAGTATTTT.

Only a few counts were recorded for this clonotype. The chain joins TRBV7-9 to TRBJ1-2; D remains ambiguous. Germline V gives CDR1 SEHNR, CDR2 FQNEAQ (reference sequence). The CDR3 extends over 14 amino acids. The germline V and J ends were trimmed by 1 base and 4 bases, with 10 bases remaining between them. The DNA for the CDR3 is TGTGCCAGCAGCTTAGTTGTAGGGATCTATGGCTACACCTTC. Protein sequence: CASSLVVGIYGYTF.

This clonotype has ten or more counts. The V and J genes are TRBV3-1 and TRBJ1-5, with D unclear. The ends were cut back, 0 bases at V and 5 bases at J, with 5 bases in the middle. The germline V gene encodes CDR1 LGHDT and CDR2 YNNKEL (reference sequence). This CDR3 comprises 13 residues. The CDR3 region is CASSQDTYQPQHF. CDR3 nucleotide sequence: TGTGCCAGCAGCCAAGATACCTATCAGCCCCAGCATTTT.